Below are 19 T cell receptor beta chains sequenced from a single sample in a study of molecular identifiers for immune sequencing clone quantification. TCRdb ran MiXCR on the PCR reads and lists one entry per CDR3 protein. The table lists approximately 550,000 distinct CDR3 sequences, roughly 23% of them singletons, with about 0.78% in the top ten. Input material: naive CD8+ T cells from blood, with Jurkat cell RNA spiked in. As for subset: FACS-sorted CD8+CD4-CCR7+CD45RA+ naive T cells. The source of these receptors is a human donor in good health. Some libraries in this study had Jurkat cell RNA spiked in.

The rearrangement links TRBV7-6 to TRBJ2-3, with D possibly matching TRBD1 (6 bases). V gave up 5 bases and J gave up 4 bases, with 13 bases separating them. This CDR3 region has 14 residues. Germline lookup yields CDR1 SGHVS and CDR2 FNYEAQ. CDR3 bases: TGTGCCAGCAGCGTTACAGGGTCGGCAGATACGCAGTATTTT. It is translated as CASSVTGSADTQYF.

This chain uses TRBV9 with TRBJ2-5; D may correspond to TRBD1 or TRBD2 (5 bases each). Between the trimmed V and J ends, which lost 1 base and 5 bases, there was a span of 12 bases. Germline assignment: CDR1 SGDLS and CDR2 YYNGEE. This CDR3 is built from 14 residues. CDR3 residues: CASSVWDDFETQYF. The CDR3 DNA reads as TGTGCCAGCAGCGTATGGGACGATTTTGAGACCCAGTACTTC. The full variable domain, with the rest looked up from reference TRBV9 and TRBJ2-5, is DSGVTQTPKHLITATGQRVTLRCSPRSGDLSVYWYQQSLDQGLQFLIQYYNGEERAKGNILERFSAQQFPDLHSELNLSSLELGDSALYFCASSVWDDFETQYFGPGTRLLVL.

With respect to this clonotype: A much larger clone differs from this one at a single base, so this may be a read error. The chain carries TRBV14 and TRBJ2-3; D gene uncertain. This CDR3 has 13 amino acids. CDR1 is SGHDN, CDR2 FVKESK, per germline. DNA of the CDR3: TGTGCCAGCAGCCGGGTCAGTCCAGATACGCAGTGTTTT. Its translation: CASSRVSPDTQCF.

Turning to this clonotype: One base away lies a much larger clone, so this may be a sequencing read error. DNA of the CDR3: TGCGCCAGCAGCCAAGATCCTGGGCCCGATGAGCAGTACTTC. It yields the protein CASSQDPGPDEQYF. This chain joins TRBV4-1 and TRBJ2-1, with D unresolved. With the DNA end fitting TRBJ2-7 better, the J assignment may be wrong. The germline V gene has CDR1 MGHRA and CDR2 YSYEKL. The CDR3 length is 14 residues.

This clonotype showed up many times. The CDR3 reads CASSAGLAGTSYGDTQYF. The CDR3 bases are TGCGCCAGCAGCGCGGGACTAGCGGGGACCAGTTACGGGGATACGCAGTATTTT. The chain uses TRBV5-1 and TRBJ2-3, with 13 positions matching TRBD2. The CDR3 sequence is 18 residues long. V was pared by 4 bases and J by 6 bases, with 14 bases of the junction left unmatched. The germline CDR1 and CDR2 sequences are SGHRS and YFSETQ.

V usage is TRBV9 and J usage is TRBJ2-2; 12 positions agree with TRBD2. Germline V gene sequence: CDR1 SGDLS, CDR2 YYNGEE. The trim removed 0 bases at V and 5 bases at J, leaving 5 bases unmatched. The CDR3 contains 17 residues. For the CDR3, the DNA is TGTGCCAGCAGCGTAGGGCTAGCGGGGGGGCAGACCGGGGAGCTGTTTTTT. This sequence encodes CASSVGLAGGQTGELFF.

As regards this clonotype: This CDR3 fails to terminate in the conserved phenylalanine or tryptophan, so it likely reflects a read error. The J gene is TRBJ1-4, the V gene TRBV29-1; no reliable D call. Trimming removed 7 bases at V and 5 bases at J, with 14 bases between. The germline V gene has CDR1 SQVTM and CDR2 ANQGSEA. The length of the CDR3 is 13 residues. The CDR3 DNA is TGCAGCGCCACGGAACTCTCGAATGAAAAACTGTTTTCT. This encodes CSATELSNEKLFS.

A note on this clonotype: The germline gene is not matched at one end of the junction; a read error may be the cause. This chain links TRBV5-3 with TRBJ1-1, with TRBD1 as a possible D gene (5 bases). TRBV5-3 is noted as an ORF with a role that remains uncertain. CDR3 length: 13 amino acids. This CDR3 is CASSLGRGTGAFF. The CDR3 nucleotides read TGTGCCAGCAGCCTGGGAAGGGGCACTGGAGCTTTCTTT.

In its sample, this clonotype was seen many times. The chain links TRBV7-2 to TRBJ2-3; no clear D. Germline V lookup: CDR1 SGHTA, CDR2 FQGNSA. V lost 5 bases and J 0 bases, leaving 15 bases between the germline ends. The CDR3 runs 16 residues. CDR3: CASSIQPRGSTDTQYF. CDR3 in DNA: TGTGCCAGCAGCATTCAGCCAAGAGGAAGCACAGATACGCAGTATTTT.

This clonotype came up a few times. The V call is TRBV27, the J call TRBJ2-7; 9 positions match TRBD2. Germline CDR1 and CDR2: MNHEY and SMNVEV (reference sequence). Unmatched junction bases numbered 8, after V lost 8 bases and J lost 6 bases. The CDR3 extends over 13 amino acids. The CDR3 DNA is TGTGCCAGCGGGAGTAGCGGGAGCGGCGAGCAGTACTTC. Its protein is CASGSSGSGEQYF.

With respect to this clonotype: Just one base apart from a much larger clone, this may be a read error. The chain employs TRBV14 and TRBJ2-7, with D hard to call. CDR3 size: 14 residues. V lost 2 bases and J 0 bases, leaving 8 bases between the germline ends. Looked up from germline, CDR1 is SGHDN and CDR2 is FVKESK. As DNA, the CDR3 is TGTGCCAGCAGCCAATTACTGAGCTCCTACGAGCAGTACTTC. It translates to CASSQLLSSYEQYF.

In its sample, this clonotype was seen many times. V and J are TRBV24-1 and TRBJ2-3, with TRBD1 as a possible D gene (5 bases). Per the germline V gene, CDR1 is KGHDR and CDR2 is SFDVKD. V lost 9 bases and J 0 bases, leaving 12 bases between the germline ends. CDR3 length: 14 residues. CDR3 in amino acids: CATVSSGSTDTQYF. In DNA, the CDR3 is TGTGCCACCGTGAGTTCAGGGAGCACAGATACGCAGTATTTT.

This clonotype came up a few times. The V call is TRBV12-5, the J call TRBJ1-5; no clear D gene. The CDR3 runs to 16 residues. Germline CDR1 is LGHNT and CDR2 is FRNRAP. The V end lost 1 base, the J end lost 0 bases, and 10 bases lay between the germline ends. The CDR3 here is CASGLATVNSNQPQHF. For the CDR3, the DNA is TGTGCTAGTGGTTTGGCCACAGTAAATAGCAATCAGCCCCAGCATTTT. Combining the CDR3 with reference TRBV12-5 and TRBJ1-5 gives the whole variable domain DARVTQTPRHKVTEMGQEVTMRCQPILGHNTVFWYRQTMMQGLELLAYFRNRAPLDDSGMPKDRFSAEMPDATLATLKIQPSEPRDSAVYFCASGLATVNSNQPQHFGDGTRLSIL.

The genes are TRBV4-1 and TRBJ2-7; 9 bases fit TRBD2. TRBJ2-1 explains the end of the DNA better; the J call may be wrong. The CDR3 consists of 14 residues. Germline-derived CDR1 and CDR2 are MGHRA and YSYEKL. DNA of the CDR3: TGCGCCAGCAGCCAACGGACTAGCGTCTACGAGCAGTTCTTC. It translates to CASSQRTSVYEQFF.

Remarks on this clonotype: A much larger clone sits a single nucleotide away, making a read error possible. The chain employs TRBV29-1 and TRBJ2-1, with 7 positions matching TRBD2. Germline assignment: CDR1 SQVTM and CDR2 ANQGSEA. This CDR3 is 14 amino acids long. The CDR3 is CSVFGRALYNGQFF. Written as DNA, the CDR3 is TGCAGCGTTTTTGGGAGGGCCCTCTACAATGGGCAGTTCTTC.

The chain has TRBV4-3 and TRBJ2-7, with D possibly matching TRBD1 (6 bases). Trimming stripped 5 bases from V and 5 bases from J, with 19 bases between. The CDR3 length is 15 residues. From germline, CDR1 is LGHNA and CDR2 YSLEER. The DNA of the CDR3 is TGCGCCAGCAGCTTCCAGGGGCGCAGGCGGGACGAGCAGTACTTC. Translation gives CASSFQGRRRDEQYF.

In this sample, this clonotype turned up many times. The gene calls are TRBV13 and TRBJ1-1; D not certain. The CDR3 runs 14 residues. V was trimmed by 4 bases and J by 2 bases, leaving 11 bases between them. CDR1 and CDR2 (germline): PRHDT, FYEKMQ (reference sequence). The CDR3 is CASSSGNSNTEAFF. As DNA, the CDR3 is TGTGCCAGCAGCTCTGGTAACAGTAACACTGAAGCTTTCTTT.

Regarding this clonotype: This clone may be a read error of a much larger clone one base away. V and J are TRBV6-5 and TRBJ2-1; no reliable D call. V was cut by 3 bases and J by 9 bases, with 12 bases left in between. Germline lookup yields CDR1 MNHEY and CDR2 SVGAGI. The CDR3 is 13 amino acids. The CDR3: CASSYTGQGEQFF. CDR3 in DNA: TGTGCCAGCAGTTATACGGGTCAAGGTGAGCAGTTCTTC.

The rearrangement links TRBV20-1 to TRBJ2-7; D tentatively fits TRBD1 or TRBD2 (6 bases each). In germline, CDR1 is DFQATT, CDR2 SNEGSKA (reference sequence). The ends were cut back, 3 bases at V and 4 bases at J, with 13 bases in the middle. The CDR3 spans 13 residues. CDR3 residues: CSASAGHTYEQYF. Written as DNA, the CDR3 is TGCAGTGCTAGCGCGGGACATACTTACGAGCAGTACTTC.